This TCR beta chain comes out of a study of PD-1 blockade in classical Hodgkin lymphoma. The study, taken as a whole, reports: Underlying causes for the observed repertoire differences were not defined, possibly disease activity or prior therapy. Excluded were patients who started nivolumab under 1 year after ASCT, a group that had lower diversity. Newly diagnosed patients were said to have less baseline TCR diversity than healthy donors did.

TCRdb's copy holds only in-frame clones and misses some; the assay was immunoSEQ multiplex PCR. The data contain some 28,000 clones, about four fifths of them singletons. In the case of this clone: As yet, its antigen is unknown.

With 5 bases removed from V and 5 bases from J, the gap between germline ends came to 11 bases. CDR1 LNHDA and CDR2 SQIVND come from the germline V gene (reference sequence). The CDR3 has 13 residues. Time point here: cycle 4 day 1 (C4D1), after more than five weeks of nivolumab. Each patient experienced a relapse that followed autologous stem cell transplantation, and brentuximab vedotin exposure varied. The clonotype comes from a human donor with classical Hodgkin lymphoma. The chain combines TRBV19 with TRBJ2-3; D is possibly TRBD2 (5 bases). This sample comprised peripheral blood mononuclear cells (PBMCs), obtained before the fourth cycle of nivolumab. The CDR3 spells CASSGLEGDTQYF. The CDR3 DNA follows: TGTGCCAGTAGTGGACTTGAGGGAGATACGCAGTATTTT. The full variable domain, in which reference TRBV19 and TRBJ2-3 provide the parts outside the CDR3, is DGGITQSPKYLFRKEGQNVTLSCEQNLNHDAMYWYRQDPGQGLRLIYYSQIVNDFQKGDIAEGYSVSREKKESFPLTVTSAQKNPTAFYLCASSGLEGDTQYFGPGTRLTVL.